This T cell receptor (beta chain) came from a study of blood T cell repertoires in COVID-19. About the research overall: The samples span acute and convalescent COVID-19 from the United States, Italy and Spain. PBMCs, B-cell-depleted T cells, or T cells provided the cDNA or gDNA that made up the material.

In the authors' methods: Reference gene primer amplification in the assay estimated nucleated cell counts. Here immunoSEQ multiplex PCR was the method, and the copy in TCRdb shows in-frame clones only, minus some. The V and J calls and clone size come from that table; D and trimming were worked out from the DNA. The sample holds fewer than 400,000 clones; approximately 82% are singletons and the top ten take under 3%. The CDR3 runs to 16 residues. V shed 2 bases and J 4 bases; nucleotides not matched to a gene: 5. The germline V gene has CDR1 MRHNA and CDR2 SNTAGT. V usage is TRBV6-4 and J usage is TRBJ2-5; TRBD2 matches at 12 bases. This receptor was obtained from a young man with active or convalescent COVID-19. The sample consisted of peripheral blood. In DNA, the CDR3 is TGTGCCAGCAGTGACCATCTAGCGGGAGGGCGAGAGACCCAGTACTTC. This codes for CASSDHLAGGRETQYF.